This is a list of T cell receptor beta chains from one sample in a study of identical twins. TCRdb ran MiXCR on the 5' RACE reads and lists one entry per CDR3 protein. The profile shows around 530,000 distinct CDR3 sequences, about 16% of them singletons. The data also belong to a second study, concerning yellow fever vaccine responses in identical twins.

Sequencing was carried out using CD4+ T cells sorted from blood. The receptors were sampled from a woman aged 18 to 35 in good health. Each CDR3 is given with its conserved first and last residue. D genes are given only for firm matches. Rows give clone size only sometimes, using once, few, many, or a class for an expanded clone.

>-|TRBJ1-5|few|TRBV6-5
TGTGCCAGCAGTTACTCGAAAGGCAGTGGGGTAGTGCAGCCCCAGCATTTT
CASSYSKGSGVVQPQHF
>TRBD2|TRBJ2-5|few|TRBV12-3/TRBV12-4
TGTGCCAGCAGTTTTTTTCTGCGGGAGAAAGAGACCCAGTACTTC
CASSFFLREKETQYF
>-|TRBJ2-1|few|TRBV2
TGTGCCAGCAGTCCTCAGGGGGGAGGGAGTGAGCAGTTCTTC
CASSPQGGGSEQFF
>TRBD2|TRBJ2-1|few|TRBV15
TGTGCCACCAGCATCACTAGCGGGAATCCCGTTATCAATGAGCAGTTCTTC
CATSITSGNPVINEQFF
>-|TRBJ1-5|few|TRBV19
TGTGCCAGTAAAAGCGAAGGCAATCAGCCCCAGCATTTT
CASKSEGNQPQHF
>-|TRBJ2-7|few|TRBV3-1
TGTGCCAGCAGCCAAGGACTTGAGACAGTCGAGCAGTACTTC
CASSQGLETVEQYF
>TRBD1|TRBJ1-1|-|TRBV20-1
TGCAGTGCTAGTAGACAGGGGAGGGCTGAAGCTTTCTTT
CSASRQGRAEAFF
>TRBD2|TRBJ2-1|few|TRBV4-1
TGCGCCAGCAGCCAAAAAGGACTAGCGGGAGGGAACAATGAGCAGTTCTTC
CASSQKGLAGGNNEQFF
>TRBD1|TRBJ2-5|many|TRBV7-2
TGTGCCAGCAGCTCGGACAGGGGGAGACAAGAGACCCAGTACTTC
CASSSDRGRQETQYF
>TRBD2|TRBJ2-1|-|TRBV20-1
TGCAGTGCTAGGGCGGGACTAGCGGGAGGAGACAATGAGCAGTTCTTC
CSARAGLAGGDNEQFF
>TRBD2|TRBJ2-1|many|TRBV14
TGTGCCAGCAGCCGCCTGACTAGCGATGAGCAGTTCTTC
CASSRLTSDEQFF
>-|TRBJ2-7|-|TRBV24-1
TGTGCCACCAGAGACAGGTTGGGGGAGCAGTACTTC
CATRDRLGEQYF
>-|TRBJ2-5|few|TRBV7-8
TGTGCCAGCAGCCTTGCGGTTTGGTCTTCAGGAGAGACCCAGTACTTC
CASSLAVWSSGETQYF
>-|TRBJ1-5|-|TRBV20-1
TGCAGTGCTAGGGATCGGCAGGGCGCCCAGCCCCAGCATTTT
CSARDRQGAQPQHF
>-|TRBJ1-1|-|TRBV20-1
TGCAGTGCCGACTCACAGGGAAGGTACACTGAAGCTTTCTTT
CSADSQGRYTEAFF
>TRBD2|TRBJ2-2|-|TRBV2
TGTGCCAGCAGTGCGACTAGCCTGAACACCGGGGAGCTGTTTTTT
CASSATSLNTGELFF
>-|TRBJ1-4|-|TRBV5-1
TGCGCCAGCAGCTTGGTTTTGGGGGATGAAAAACTGTTTTTT
CASSLVLGDEKLFF
>-|TRBJ2-7|few|TRBV9
TGTGCCAGCAGCGTAGACGGTCGCGCGTCCTACGAGCAGTACTTC
CASSVDGRASYEQYF
>-|TRBJ1-1|few|TRBV5-1
TGCGCCAGCAGCCCAGGTGACAGGACTGTTTCCGGAGCTTTCTTT
CASSPGDRTVSGAFF
>TRBD2|TRBJ2-1|-|TRBV9
TGTGCCAGCAGCGTAGCTACTAGCGCCGAGCAGTTCTTC
CASSVATSAEQFF
>-|TRBJ1-6|few|TRBV9
TGTGCCAGCAGCGTAGTGAGCTCCTATAATTCACCCCTCCACTTT
CASSVVSSYNSPLHF
>-|TRBJ1-1|few|TRBV11-3
TGTGCCAGCAGCTTATCGACGGGGATCACTGAAGCTTTCTTT
CASSLSTGITEAFF
>-|TRBJ1-1|few|TRBV29-1
TGCAGCGTTGAGGTTCTGGCGGGGGCCGGTCGGGTCTTT
CSVEVLAGAGRVF
>-|TRBJ2-2|few|TRBV5-1
TGCGCCAGCAGCTTGTTTGGCAGTTCGTTGGGGAACACCGGGGAGCTGTTTTTT
CASSLFGSSLGNTGELFF
>-|TRBJ1-1|few|TRBV3-1
TGTGCCACCTACGGACGGCAGACGAAACAAGCTTTCTTT
CATYGRQTKQAFF
>-|TRBJ2-7|-|TRBV29-1
TGCAGCGTTGGGGGGGCCCAAAGCGGGACGGCCTACGAGCAGTACTTC
CSVGGAQSGTAYEQYF
>TRBD2|TRBJ2-1|-|TRBV2
TGTGCCAGCAGTTACCTAGCGGGAACATACAATGAGCAGTTCTTC
CASSYLAGTYNEQFF
>-|TRBJ1-1|-|TRBV3-1
TGTGCCAGCAGCCAAGGCCGCATGAACACTGAAGCTTTCTTT
CASSQGRMNTEAFF
>-|TRBJ2-3|-|TRBV20-1
TGCAGTGCCCTCAGCCCGGGCGGGGTAGATACGCAGTATTTT
CSALSPGGVDTQYF
>-|TRBJ2-1|-|TRBV27
TGTGCCAGCAGTTTAGGTCCACTCGCAAGCGAGCAGTTCTTC
CASSLGPLASEQFF
>-|TRBJ1-2|-|TRBV6-1
TGTGCCAGCAGTCCAGCGGGAGGGGGTACTTATGGCTACACCTTC
CASSPAGGGTYGYTF
>TRBD1|TRBJ2-6|-|TRBV2
TGTGCCAGCAGAATCGACAGGGCTGGGGCCAACGTCCTGACTTTC
CASRIDRAGANVLTF
>-|TRBJ2-5|few|TRBV12-3/TRBV12-4
TGTGCCAGCAGCCACCGTAAGACCCAGTACTTC
CASSHRKTQYF
>-|TRBJ1-2|-|TRBV20-1
TGCAGTGCTAGACCCAGGACAGAGAACTATGGCTACACCTTC
CSARPRTENYGYTF
>TRBD2|TRBJ2-7|-|TRBV15
TGTGCCACCAGCAGAGAAGCGGGAGGCTCCTACGAGCAGTACTTC
CATSREAGGSYEQYF
>-|TRBJ1-5|-|TRBV19
TGTGCCAGTAGTATGTCAGGGGCGCGGGTCAATCAGCCCCAGCATTTT
CASSMSGARVNQPQHF
>-|TRBJ1-1|-|TRBV27
TGTGCCAGCAAAGTTGGTAACACTGAAGCTTTCTTT
CASKVGNTEAFF
>TRBD1|TRBJ2-3|-|TRBV7-8
TGTGCCAGCAGCCGGACAGGGGGTCGCACAGATACGCAGTATTTT
CASSRTGGRTDTQYF
>-|TRBJ1-2|few|TRBV20-1
TGCAGTGCGCAGGGACTTTATGGCTACACCTTC
CSAQGLYGYTF
>TRBD1|TRBJ1-5|few|TRBV5-1
TGCGCCAGCAGCTTGACCGGGACAGGGATCGGAAGCAATCAGCCCCAGCATTTT
CASSLTGTGIGSNQPQHF
>TRBD2|TRBJ2-5|few|TRBV2
TGTGCCTGCTACCCTCCTTGGACTAGCGGGGTTGGAGAGACCCAGTACTTC
CACYPPWTSGVGETQYF
>-|TRBJ2-3|few|TRBV12-3/TRBV12-4
TGTGCCAGCGCGAGATCAGATACGCAGTATTTT
CASARSDTQYF
>-|TRBJ2-6|many|TRBV29-1
TGCAGCGTTGAAGCCCCCCTTGGGACGAGCTCTGGGGCCAACGTCCTGACTTTC
CSVEAPLGTSSGANVLTF
>TRBD2|TRBJ2-2|-|TRBV7-9
TGTGCCAGCAGTTTTAGCGGGTTAGACACCGGGGAGCTGTTTTTT
CASSFSGLDTGELFF
>TRBD2|TRBJ2-7|few|TRBV7-3
TGTGCCAGCAGCTCACAACCGGGACTAGCGGTAGAAGGGCAGTACTTC
CASSSQPGLAVEGQYF